This record looks at one T cell receptor beta chain sequence and its context. The data were taken from a study of blood T cell repertoires in COVID-19. About the study: PBMCs, B-cell-depleted T cells, or T cells provided the cDNA or gDNA that made up the material.

Per the study methods: Nucleated cell number was recorded as an estimate derived from reference gene primer amplification. Only in-frame clones appear in the TCRdb table, and some are missing; sequencing was by immunoSEQ multiplex PCR. That table gives V, J and clone size, and the DNA gave D and trimming. The table shows about 210,000 clones, with approximately 85% occurring only once. V dropped 1 base and J dropped 0 bases, with 13 bases sitting between them. This CDR3 contains 17 residues. CDR1 is SGDLS and CDR2 is YYNGEE in the germline V gene. This TCR was sampled from a woman aged 70-85 years with COVID-19, enrolled during active disease. The sequenced sample consisted of peripheral blood. The chain uses TRBV9 and TRBJ2-2; perhaps TRBD1 as D (6 bases). The DNA for the CDR3 is TGTGCCAGCAGCGTACGACGGACAGCCTCGAACACCGGGGAGCTGTTTTTT. Translation: CASSVRRTASNTGELFF. Looking up the rest from reference TRBV9 and TRBJ2-2 gives the full variable domain: DSGVTQTPKHLITATGQRVTLRCSPRSGDLSVYWYQQSLDQGLQFLIQYYNGEERAKGNILERFSAQQFPDLHSELNLSSLELGDSALYFCASSVRRTASNTGELFFGEGSRLTVL.